This T cell receptor beta chain was profiled in a study of regulatory T cells in long-lasting Graves disease. This clonotype was recorded many times. As for time point: newly diagnosed GD, antithyroid drugs for less than 3 months. The TCR library used RNA extracted from PBMCs. V was pared by 6 bases and J by 1 base, with 12 bases between. This CDR3 spans 15 amino acids. Germline CDR1 and CDR2: MNHNS and SASEGT. With iRepertoire HTBI primers and Arm-PCR of CDR3 regions, TCR beta libraries were built. TCRdb processed the multiplex PCR reads anew with MiXCR; each CDR3 protein has one entry. Altogether 680,000 or so distinct CDR3 sequences are present, 16% being singletons, with the ten largest covering around 19%. These data also formed part of another study, on T cells in Graves' hyperthyroidism and ophthalmopathy.

The chain links TRBV6-1 to TRBJ2-2; D is perhaps TRBD1 (6 bases). Material: peripheral blood mononuclear cells (PBMCs), obtained at new diagnosis, from a patient treated with antithyroid drugs. The TCR sequence derives from a woman aged 25 to 39 with Graves disease. CDR3 protein: CASRKDRGNTGELFF. CDR3 DNA: TGTGCCAGCAGGAAGGACAGAGGGAACACCGGGGAGCTGTTTTTT.